The 8 T cell receptor beta chains below all came from one sample that was sequenced in a study of OX40 agonist ivuxolimab in advanced cancers. Using immunoSEQ multiplex PCR, the repertoire was profiled, and TCRdb retains in-frame clones only, with some absent. Among 72,000 or so clones listed, roughly 84% were seen once. The sample here was CD4+ or CD8+ T cells sorted from blood, taken in a trial of the OX40 agonist ivuxolimab. The source is an adult with an advanced solid tumor such as melanoma, head and neck, liver or kidney cancer.

The gene calls are TRBV9 and TRBJ2-3; tentative D call: TRBD2 (5 bases). Trimming left V 0 bases short and J 4 bases short, with 9 bases between. The CDR3 runs to 14 residues. Germline V gene data show CDR1 as SGDLS and CDR2 as YYNGEE. The CDR3 protein is CASSVANGADTQYF. In nucleotides, the CDR3 is TGTGCCAGCAGCGTAGCTAACGGGGCAGATACGCAGTATTTT.

The chain carries TRBV4-1 and TRBJ2-6, with D possibly matching TRBD2 (5 bases). CDR1 and CDR2 from the germline V gene are MGHRA and YSYEKL. There are 19 residues in the CDR3. Trimming stripped 4 bases from V and 0 bases from J, with 19 bases between. CDR3 coding DNA: TGCGCCAGCAGCCCCTTTTTGGTGGGAGCCGTCTCTGGGGCCAACGTCCTGACTTTC. Residues: CASSPFLVGAVSGANVLTF.

This clone was recorded once. This chain connects TRBV9 to TRBJ1-3, with 10 bases fitting TRBD1. The CDR3 consists of 18 residues. Germline V CDR1 and CDR2: SGDLS, YYNGEE. Unmatched junction bases numbered 13, after V lost 4 bases and J lost 3 bases. CDR3 in DNA: TGTGCCAGCAGCACAGAGGGGACAGGGGCCACTGGTGGAAACACCATATATTTT. Its protein is CASSTEGTGATGGNTIYF.

In its sample, this clone was seen once. This chain connects TRBV2 to TRBJ2-5; 9 bases align to TRBD2. Germline assignment: CDR1 SNHLY and CDR2 FYNNEI. The CDR3 is 17 amino acids. V lost 4 bases and J lost 1; bases outside the gene matches: 10. CDR3 region: CASSAARAGGPQETQYF. Here the CDR3 DNA reads TGTGCCAGCAGTGCAGCCCGGGCGGGAGGGCCCCAAGAGACCCAGTACTTC.

The rearrangement joins TRBV19 to TRBJ2-7; 11 bases are a match to TRBD2. CDR1 is LNHDA, CDR2 SQIVND, per germline (reference sequence). The CDR3 sequence is 14 residues long. Trimming cost V 4 bases and J 4 bases; bases outside gene matches: 3. CDR3 sequence: CASSTLAGGYEQYF. The CDR3 DNA reads as TGTGCCAGTAGTACCTTAGCGGGAGGGTACGAGCAGTACTTC. The full variable domain, rest sourced from reference TRBV19 and TRBJ2-7, is DGGITQSPKYLFRKEGQNVTLSCEQNLNHDAMYWYRQDPGQGLRLIYYSQIVNDFQKGDIAEGYSVSREKKESFPLTVTSAQKNPTAFYLCASSTLAGGYEQYFGPGTRLTVT.

V usage is TRBV2 and J usage is TRBJ2-7; D uncertain. V was trimmed by 7 bases and J by 0 bases, leaving 16 bases between them. The V gene's germline CDR1 is SNHLY and CDR2 FYNNEI. This CDR3 has 15 residues. The CDR3 here is CASMGIDWGSYEQYF. The CDR3 nucleotides are TGTGCCAGCATGGGTATCGACTGGGGCTCCTACGAGCAGTACTTC.

The CDR3 loop reads CASSIGGGEADTQYF. CDR3 coding DNA: TGTGCCAGTAGTATAGGAGGCGGAGAAGCAGATACGCAGTATTTT. The gene calls are TRBV19 and TRBJ2-3, with D uncertain. The V end was cut by 1 base, the J end by 4 bases, with 12 bases between. This CDR3 comprises 15 residues. Per the germline V gene, CDR1 is LNHDA and CDR2 is SQIVND (reference sequence).

The gene calls are TRBV11-3 and TRBJ2-5, with a weak D call TRBD2 (5 bases). The CDR3 runs to 14 residues. Germline V CDR1 and CDR2: SGHNT, YENEEA. Trimming removed 5 bases from V and 8 bases from J, with 18 bases in between. CDR3 DNA: TGTGCCAGCAGCCCCAATTGGCCCCCGGGAACCCAGTACTTC. This codes for CASSPNWPPGTQYF.